A selection of T cell receptor beta chains follows, all from one sample in a study of OX40 agonist ivuxolimab in advanced cancers. Repertoires were generated with immunoSEQ multiplex PCR, while TCRdb's copy carries only in-frame clones and drops some. Of some 35,000 clones listed, 70% to 85% are singletons. The source material was CD4+ or CD8+ T cells sorted from blood, sampled in a trial of the OX40 agonist ivuxolimab. These receptors came from an adult with an advanced solid tumor such as melanoma, head and neck, liver or kidney cancer. Each CDR3 is given with its conserved first and last residue. D genes are given only for firm matches. Rows may omit the clone size; those that give it use once, few, many or a size class.

J | D | size | V | CDR3 | DNA
TRBJ1-1 | - | - | TRBV6-5 | CASSTALAKEAFF | TGTGCCAGCAGTACCGCCCTAGCCAAAGAAGCTTTCTTT
TRBJ1-1 | - | once | TRBV29-1 | CSVPGGLGFTEAFF | TGCAGCGTACCCGGCGGGTTAGGGTTCACTGAAGCTTTCTTT
TRBJ2-1 | - | - | TRBV5-8 | CASSSRTGWNEQFF | TGTGCCAGCAGCTCGCGTACAGGGTGGAATGAGCAGTTCTTC
TRBJ1-1 | - | - | TRBV6-1 | CASSSNRVGTEAFF | TGTGCCAGCAGCTCTAACAGGGTAGGGACTGAAGCTTTCTTT
TRBJ2-1 | TRBD2 | - | TRBV9 | CASSERRTSGGSSYNEQFF | TGTGCCAGCAGCGAGAGAAGAACTAGCGGGGGGAGCTCCTACAATGAGCAGTTCTTC
TRBJ1-6 | - | - | TRBV7-6 | CASSPGQNNSPLHF | TGTGCCAGCAGCCCTGGACAGAATAATTCACCCCTCCACTTT
TRBJ2-1 | - | - | TRBV21-1 | CASNPGNSGCSSYNEQFF | TGTGCCAGCAACCCAGGGAATAGCGGGTGCAGCTCCTACAATGAGCAGTTCTTC
TRBJ2-3 | - | - | TRBV9 | CASSVQGTFSDTQYF | TGTGCCAGCAGCGTCCAGGGAACATTTTCAGATACGCAGTATTTT
TRBJ2-6 | TRBD1 | - | TRBV7-8 | CASSLGRGTGSGANVLTF | TGTGCCAGCAGCTTGGGTAGAGGGACAGGGTCCGGGGCCAACGTCCTGACTTTC
TRBJ2-7 | - | - | TRBV21-1 | CASRVTRRGYEQYF | TGTGCCAGCAGAGTTACCCGGAGGGGGTACGAGCAGTACTTC
TRBJ1-3 | - | - | TRBV28 | CASSYGKGVGNTIYF | TGTGCCAGCAGCTACGGGAAGGGAGTGGGAAACACCATATATTTT
TRBJ2-5 | TRBD1 | - | TRBV7-9 | CASRLGQLETQYF | TGTGCCAGCCGGCTGGGACAGTTAGAGACCCAGTACTTC
TRBJ2-1 | - | once | TRBV25-1 | CASSRAVGDEQFF | TGTGCCAGCAGTAGGGCAGTAGGCGATGAGCAGTTCTTC
TRBJ1-1 | - | - | TRBV28 | CASSRDGSTEAFF | TGTGCCAGCAGCCGGGACGGGTCCACTGAAGCTTTCTTT
TRBJ2-7 | - | - | TRBV11-3 | CASSLAETYEQYF | TGTGCCAGCAGCTTGGCGGAAACCTACGAGCAGTACTTC
TRBJ2-7 | TRBD2 | - | TRBV6-1 | CASSPSGTAYEQYF | TGTGCCAGCAGTCCTAGCGGGACCGCCTACGAGCAGTACTTC
TRBJ1-3 | - | few | TRBV28 | CASRLPGGGNTIYF | TGTGCCAGCCGACTACCTGGGGGTGGAAACACCATATATTTT
TRBJ2-7 | - | - | TRBV6-1 | CASSEGGVTYEQYF | TGTGCCAGCAGTGAGGGGGGCGTCACCTACGAGCAGTACTTC
TRBJ1-2 | - | - | TRBV4-1 | CASTKQFGGTATYGYTF | TGCGCCAGCACCAAACAATTTGGGGGGACGGCCACGTATGGCTACACCTTC
TRBJ2-6 | - | - | TRBV4-2 | CASSQAKGSGANVLTF | TGTGCCAGCAGCCAAGCGAAGGGGTCTGGGGCCAACGTCCTGACTTTC
TRBJ2-1 | - | few | TRBV6-5 | CASSEGGAEQFF | TGTGCCAGCAGTGAGGGGGGGGCTGAGCAGTTCTTC
TRBJ2-3 | - | - | TRBV27 | CASSLWSTQTDTQYF | TGTGCCAGCAGTTTATGGTCTACCCAAACAGATACGCAGTATTTT
TRBJ2-7 | TRBD1 | - | TRBV6-1 | CASTKKGAVYEQYF | TGTGCCAGCACCAAGAAGGGGGCCGTTTACGAGCAGTACTTC
TRBJ2-3 | - | - | TRBV13 | CASSPAPGPRGDTQYF | TGTGCCAGCAGCCCCGCGCCGGGGCCTAGGGGAGATACGCAGTATTTT
TRBJ1-1 | - | - | TRBV5-1 | CASSFGTEAFF | TGCGCCAGCAGCTTCGGTACTGAAGCTTTCTTT
TRBJ2-1 | TRBD1 | - | TRBV6-6 | CASSYPPGQSYNEQFF | TGTGCCAGCAGTTACCCCCCGGGACAGTCTTACAATGAGCAGTTCTTC
TRBJ2-6 | - | - | TRBV4-1 | CASSQGLGGANVLTF | TGCGCCAGCAGCCAGGGGTTGGGTGGGGCCAACGTCCTGACTTTC
TRBJ2-3 | TRBD2 | once | TRBV2 | CASSDPGLAGQIDTQYF | TGTGCCAGCAGTGACCCCGGACTAGCGGGCCAGATAGATACGCAGTATTTT
TRBJ1-2 | - | few | TRBV7-9 | CASSLGTELGYTF | TGTGCCAGCAGCTTAGGGACAGAGTTGGGCTACACCTTC
TRBJ1-1 | - | - | TRBV7-9 | CASSSSDTPGTEAFF | TGTGCCAGCAGCTCCTCAGACACCCCGGGCACTGAAGCTTTCTTT
TRBJ1-2 | TRBD1 | few | TRBV6-1 | CASSVGQGPRYGYTF | TGTGCCAGCAGTGTGGGACAGGGGCCCCGCTATGGCTACACCTTC
TRBJ2-2 | - | - | TRBV5-4 | CASRAGPGELFF | TGTGCCAGCAGGGCCGGGCCCGGGGAGCTGTTTTTT